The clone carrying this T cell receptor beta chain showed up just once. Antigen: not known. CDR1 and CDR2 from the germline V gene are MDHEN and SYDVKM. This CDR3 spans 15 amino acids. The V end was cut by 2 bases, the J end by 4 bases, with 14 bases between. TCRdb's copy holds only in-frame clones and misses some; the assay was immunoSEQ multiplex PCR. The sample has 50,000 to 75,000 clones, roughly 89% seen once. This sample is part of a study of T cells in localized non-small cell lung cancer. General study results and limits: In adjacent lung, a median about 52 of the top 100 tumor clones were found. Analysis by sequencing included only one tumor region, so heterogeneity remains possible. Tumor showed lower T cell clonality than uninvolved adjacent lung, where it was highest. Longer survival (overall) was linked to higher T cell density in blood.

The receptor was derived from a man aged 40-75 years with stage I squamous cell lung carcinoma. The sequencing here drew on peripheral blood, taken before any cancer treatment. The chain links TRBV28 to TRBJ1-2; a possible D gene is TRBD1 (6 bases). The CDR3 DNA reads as TGTGCCAGCAGTTTACCAACAGGGAACTTCTATGGCTACACCTTC. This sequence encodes CASSLPTGNFYGYTF.